This T cell receptor beta chain was captured by sequencing in a study of identical twins (TCRdb year 2016). For the wider study: To test whether fetal clonotypes persist, this study deep-sequenced TCR alpha and beta repertoires from monozygotic twins, from unrelated adults of various ages, and from cord blood. To rule out contamination, replicate twin experiments were performed at different times with different library preparation protocols. Findings and caveats that apply to the study as a whole: Fewer insertions were carried by abundant cord blood beta clonotypes; a weaker similar trend was observed in young adult naive repertoires, while no such trend was observed in memory repertoires. A weaker excess of twin sharing was found in beta out-of-frame sequences because the signal-to-noise ratio was lowered by fewer shared sequences. Zero-insertion analyses could be partly confounded by invariant T cells such as MAIT and iNKT, though diverse VJ usage argued against such confounding for most clonotypes. In monozygotic twins, out-of-frame TCR alpha sharing was systematically underestimated by recombination models, although the models agreed with sharing between unrelated individuals. Because the same donors could not be followed over many years, conclusions were based on cross-sectional statistical analysis. Compared with coincidental sharing between unrelated individuals, out-of-frame TCR alpha sequences shared between twins showed an excess of sequences with low generation probability.

Only healthy Caucasian donors were included. Miltenyi CD45RO+ enrichment and human naive T-cell isolation kits were used to isolate memory (CD45RO+) and naive T cells from PBMC. The library was prepared using 5' RACE. These reads were obtained on an Illumina HiSeq 2000. Template switching added a universal primer binding site, and the final cDNA carried a unique molecular identifier that allowed TCR cDNA molecules to be counted accurately. First-strand cDNA for TCR alpha and beta chains was synthesized from specific primers in the conserved constant-segment region. To control for contamination, every cDNA library was double barcoded, receiving both a SMART-Mk sample barcode and Illumina barcodes. TruSeq adapter sequences and Illumina sample barcodes were added in two successive PCR steps. Sequencing of the TCR alpha and beta cDNA libraries was done on the Illumina HiSeq platform using custom primers. On the authors' methods: MiGEC was used to process raw reads and extract unique molecular identifiers, and MiXCR was used to find CDR3 positions. Recombination models were inferred per individual with the repgenHMM and IGoR tools using an EM algorithm. The analysis of shared clonotypes was done with the tcR package in R, with sharing normalized by the product of cloneset sizes. To study raw recombination free of thymic and clonal selection effects, out-of-frame nonproductive sequences were analyzed. TCRdb reprocessing: public reads trimmed at Q25 with fastp, clones called with MiXCR, in-frame beta chains kept. Every entry covers one CDR3 protein and lists the most common genes and DNA from its rows. TCRdb's processing, not the authors' own work, is the source of the V and J calls. This sample has approximately 260,000 distinct CDR3 sequences in its table, and about an eighth of those were observed once. 8.8% of the sample is held by the ten biggest clonotypes.

For this clonotype: This receptor's antigen is unknown. No much larger clone exists at a distance of one base, and base qualities are not known.

The sequence derives from a woman between 18 and 29 years old in good health. Material: memory (CD45RO+) T cells sorted from blood. The sample's cell subset or site label, decoded: CD45RO+ enriched T cells.

The DNA sequence follows: TGTGCCAGCAGCCAAATAAGCGGGGGGCTCTACAATGAGCAGTTCTTC. It encodes CASSQISGGLYNEQFF. The rearranged segments are TRBV4-2 and TRBJ2-1; 9 bases in between match TRBD2. The germline V and J ends show losses of 2 bases and 3 bases respectively, and no gene match explains 5 bases of the junction. Measured from the cysteine to the phenylalanine, the CDR3 is 16 residues long. Of the read, only the CDR3 DNA is kept; its 48 bases are in frame from base 1. The germline V gene encodes CDR1 LGHNA and CDR2 YNFKEQ.